What follows are 32 T cell receptor beta chains derived from one specimen sequenced in a study of early T cells in non-severe SARS-CoV-2 infection. TCRdb reanalysed the 5' RACE reads using MiXCR and keeps one entry per CDR3 protein. The sample comprises roughly 86,000 distinct CDR3 sequences, about 15% of which are singletons, and about 0.58% rests with the top ten. The source material was whole blood. Every receptor here comes from an adult who was a healthcare worker with PCR-confirmed SARS-CoV-2 infection or an uninfected control (not recorded which).

The chain recombines TRBV10-2 with TRBJ1-1; 11 bases fit TRBD1. The V gene end was trimmed by 8 bases and the J gene end by 8 bases; junction bases not matched to a gene: 7. The CDR3 is made up of 13 amino acids. Germline V gene data show CDR1 as WSHSY and CDR2 as SAAADI. CDR3 residues: CASGDRGSLEAFF. CDR3 in DNA: TGCGCCAGCGGGGACAGGGGGTCCTTGGAAGCTTTCTTT.

J is TRBJ2-3 and V is TRBV18; D possibly corresponds to TRBD2 (6 bases). V was clipped by 1 base and J by 0 bases, with 14 bases between them. The CDR3 covers 17 residues. Germline V gene lookup returns CDR1 KGHSH and CDR2 LQKENI. The CDR3 nucleotides are TGTGCCAGCTCACCACTTCCTGGCGGGGAAAGCACAGATACGCAGTATTTT. It yields the protein CASSPLPGGESTDTQYF.

At least ten counts were recorded for this clonotype. CDR3 DNA: TGTGCCAGCTCACCATCTTTGCAGTGGGACGGAGAAGTTTATTTT. Its translation is CASSPSLQWDGEVYF. The chain links TRBV18 to TRBJ2-3, with D possibly called TRBD1 or TRBD2 (5 bases each). This CDR3 spans 15 amino acids. Germline V gene sequence: CDR1 KGHSH, CDR2 LQKENI. Between the trimmed V and J ends, which lost 2 bases and 15 bases, there was a span of 24 bases.

This chain uses TRBV7-2 with TRBJ1-2; D uncertain. Germline V gene sequence: CDR1 SGHTA, CDR2 FQGNSA. V lost 9 bases, J lost 5 bases, and 10 bases lay in between. This CDR3 comprises 11 residues. The CDR3 sequence: CASLGLYGYTF. CDR3 coding DNA: TGTGCCAGTCTAGGACTTTATGGCTACACCTTC.

As regards this clonotype: A much larger clone differs from this one at a single base, so this may be a read error. The chain has TRBV19 and TRBJ2-2, with D unclear. CDR3 length equals 14 residues. Trimming stripped 5 bases from V and 4 bases from J, with 11 bases between. From germline, CDR1 is LNHDA and CDR2 SQIVND (reference sequence). The DNA of the CDR3 is TGTGCCAGTAGTGGGTGGTTGCGCACCGGGGAGCTGTTTTTT. Its translation is CASSGWLRTGELFF.

This clonotype was seen only a few times. V gene TRBV2 combines with J gene TRBJ1-1, with D possibly matching TRBD1 (5 bases). V was pared by 3 bases and J by 5 bases, with 13 bases between. The CDR3 has 14 residues. CDR1 is SNHLY, CDR2 FYNNEI, per germline. CDR3 DNA: TGTGCCAGCAGTGATCGGGGCTTGGGGACTGAAGCTTTCTTT. This encodes CASSDRGLGTEAFF.

This clonotype has more than one count but fewer than ten. The chain combines TRBV12-3 or TRBV12-4 with TRBJ1-5, with a tentative D call TRBD1 (5 bases). Trimming stripped 5 bases from V and 6 bases from J, with 20 bases between. The CDR3 covers 16 residues. The CDR3 sequence is CASSARDGGRGQPQHF. CDR3 nucleotides: TGTGCCAGCAGTGCCCGTGACGGGGGTCGTGGTCAGCCCCAGCATTTT.

The chain carries TRBV9 and TRBJ1-1; the D gene is possibly TRBD1 (5 bases). The ends were cut back, 1 base at V and 2 bases at J, with 12 bases in the middle. Germline V gene sequence: CDR1 SGDLS, CDR2 YYNGEE. This CDR3 comprises 15 residues. The CDR3 nucleotides read TGTGCCAGCAGCGTACAAGCACAGGTAAACACTGAAGCTTTCTTT. Its protein product is CASSVQAQVNTEAFF.

The chain links TRBV2 to TRBJ2-6; D gene ambiguous. Germline lookup yields CDR1 SNHLY and CDR2 FYNNEI. With 3 bases removed from V and 3 bases from J, the gap between germline ends came to 9 bases. The CDR3 sequence is 15 residues long. The CDR3 coding sequence is TGTGCCAGCAGTGATACTGTTGGTGGGGCCAACGTCCTGACTTTC. It yields the protein CASSDTVGGANVLTF.

This clonotype was picked up a small number of times. This chain links TRBV27 with TRBJ2-3; D may be TRBD1 (6 bases). Germline CDR1 reads MNHEY; CDR2 reads SMNVEV (reference sequence). V lost 3 bases to trimming and J lost 1 base, with 8 bases between them. The CDR3 runs to 14 residues. DNA of the CDR3: TGTGCCAGCAGTTTGCAGGGGCGCACAGATACGCAGTATTTT. Protein product: CASSLQGRTDTQYF.

This clonotype was observed at least ten times. This chain uses TRBV10-2 with TRBJ2-1; D is ambiguous. CDR3 length equals 13 residues. The V gene's germline CDR1 is WSHSY and CDR2 SAAADI. Trimming stripped 2 bases from V and 3 bases from J, with 5 bases between. The CDR3 spells CASSENGYNEQFF. The CDR3 DNA sequence: TGCGCCAGCAGTGAGAACGGCTACAATGAGCAGTTCTTC.

The chain combines TRBV11-2 with TRBJ1-2, with D possibly being TRBD1 (5 bases). V lost 5 bases and J 0 bases, leaving 16 bases between the germline ends. Germline V gene lookup returns CDR1 SGHAT and CDR2 FQNNGV. The CDR3 has 16 residues. For the CDR3, the DNA is TGTGCCAGCAGCCACCTACAGGTTTCAGCTAACTATGGCTACACCTTC. It translates to CASSHLQVSANYGYTF.

This clonotype was recorded many times. The rearrangement joins TRBV5-1 to TRBJ2-3; 14 positions agree with TRBD2. Unmatched junction bases numbered 6, after V lost 4 bases and J lost 11 bases. Germline loops: CDR1 SGHRS, CDR2 YFSETQ. This CDR3 contains 14 residues. The CDR3 bases are TGCGCCAGCAGCCCCACCGGACTAGCGGGGGGGCAGTATTTT. It encodes CASSPTGLAGGQYF.

In its sample, this clonotype was seen a few times. This chain connects TRBV29-1 to TRBJ1-2, with D possibly being TRBD1 (5 bases). Germline assignment: CDR1 SQVTM and CDR2 ANQGSEA. The V gene lost 5 bases and the J gene lost 6 bases, with 16 bases spanning the gap. CDR3 length: 13 amino acids. In DNA form, the CDR3 reads TGCAGCGTTCTGCCTCAGGGTAGGGATGGCTACACCTTC. This codes for CSVLPQGRDGYTF.

The chain couples TRBV6-1 to TRBJ1-4; weak D call: TRBD1 (5 bases). Germline V gives CDR1 MNHNS, CDR2 SASEGT. V was trimmed by 2 bases and J by 4 bases, leaving 11 bases between them. The CDR3 is made up of 15 amino acids. CDR3 coding DNA: TGTGCCAGCAGTGAACCGACAGTGATTAATGAAAAACTGTTTTTT. It specifies CASSEPTVINEKLFF.

This clonotype has more than one count but fewer than ten. The chain is built from TRBV3-1 and TRBJ1-1; maybe TRBD1 (6 bases). V was cut by 6 bases and J by 4 bases, with 12 bases left in between. This CDR3 has 13 amino acids. Germline CDR1 LGHDT, CDR2 YNNKEL (reference sequence). In DNA form, the CDR3 reads TGTGCCAGCAGTAAAAGGGGGGGCACTGAAGCTTTCTTT. It codes for CASSKRGGTEAFF.

This clonotype was seen a single time. CDR3 DNA sequence: TGCAGCGTTGGATATTGGCAATCCACAGATACGCAGTATTTT. Encoded protein: CSVGYWQSTDTQYF. The chain combines TRBV29-1 with TRBJ2-3; D gene uncertain. The CDR3 covers 14 residues. Germline V gene sequence: CDR1 SQVTM, CDR2 ANQGSEA. Between the trimmed V and J ends, which lost 4 bases and 2 bases, there was a span of 13 bases.

This clonotype was detected a few times. This chain connects TRBV6-1 to TRBJ1-1; 8 bases match TRBD1. The germline V gene encodes CDR1 MNHNS and CDR2 SASEGT. This CDR3 has 15 residues. V lost 5 bases and J lost 1; bases outside the gene matches: 6. In DNA, the CDR3 is TGTGCCAGCAGTAAGAGACAGGGGACGAACACTGAAGCTTTCTTT. Protein: CASSKRQGTNTEAFF.

In this sample, this clonotype turned up many times. J is TRBJ2-5 and V is TRBV3-1; D is possibly TRBD1 (8 bases). Trimming shortened V by 1 base and J by 6 bases, and 21 bases separated the two germline ends. Germline V CDR1 and CDR2: LGHDT, YNNKEL (reference sequence). This CDR3 comprises 17 residues. CDR3 amino acids: CASSQVLSGQGGKTQYF. The CDR3, as DNA: TGTGCCAGCAGCCAAGTTCTATCCGGACAGGGAGGGAAGACCCAGTACTTC.

This clonotype has just a few counts. V gene TRBV7-3 combines with J gene TRBJ1-6; D might be TRBD1 (6 bases). This CDR3 contains 14 residues. The germline CDR1 and CDR2 sequences are SGHTA and FQGTGA. V lost 3 bases, J lost 7 bases, and 10 bases lay in between. The CDR3 here is CASSLTGYNSPLHF. CDR3 DNA sequence: TGTGCCAGCAGCTTGACAGGATACAATTCACCCCTCCACTTT.

Only a few counts were recorded for this clonotype. The chain is built from TRBV5-4 and TRBJ2-2; perhaps TRBD1 as D (6 bases). The CDR3 sequence is 15 residues long. In germline, CDR1 is SGHNT, CDR2 YYREEE (reference sequence). Trimming removed 2 bases at V and 7 bases at J, with 15 bases between. Here the CDR3 DNA reads TGTGCCAGCAGCTTATCTGGGGGCGCCGTCGGGGAGCTGTTTTTT. It specifies CASSLSGGAVGELFF.

A few counts support this clonotype. The chain uses TRBV5-4 and TRBJ2-3; no firm D call. The germline CDR1 and CDR2 sequences are SGHNT and YYREEE (reference sequence). The V end was cut by 1 base, the J end by 0 bases, with 6 bases between. This CDR3 region has 14 residues. The chain's CDR3 is CASSLTPSTDTQYF. The CDR3 coding sequence is TGTGCCAGCAGCTTGACTCCAAGCACAGATACGCAGTATTTT. The whole variable domain, filled in from reference TRBV5-4 and TRBJ2-3, reads ETGVTQSPTHLIKTRGQQVTLRCSSQSGHNTVSWYQQALGQGPQFIFQYYREEENGRGNFPPRFSGLQFPNYSSELNVNALELDDSALYLCASSLTPSTDTQYFGPGTRLTVL.

This clonotype was recorded a few times. The gene calls are TRBV6-6 and TRBJ2-3; no definite D call. Per germline, CDR1 MNHNY and CDR2 SVGAGI (reference sequence). Trimming took 2 bases from V and 3 from J, leaving 21 bases between them. This CDR3 is built from 18 residues. The CDR3 DNA reads as TGTGCCAGCAGTTACATGGCTATCTTGAGAAGGCTTACAGATACGCAGTATTTT. The encoded protein is CASSYMAILRRLTDTQYF.

This clonotype has just a few counts. The chain uses TRBV9 and TRBJ2-5; perhaps TRBD2 as D (6 bases). V dropped 3 bases and J dropped 3 bases, with 12 bases sitting between them. Germline lookup yields CDR1 SGDLS and CDR2 YYNGEE. The CDR3 sequence is 14 residues long. The CDR3 sequence: CASSERDLKETQYF. The CDR3 nucleotides are TGTGCCAGCAGCGAACGGGACTTGAAAGAGACCCAGTACTTC. The full variable domain, with the rest looked up from reference TRBV9 and TRBJ2-5, is DSGVTQTPKHLITATGQRVTLRCSPRSGDLSVYWYQQSLDQGLQFLIQYYNGEERAKGNILERFSAQQFPDLHSELNLSSLELGDSALYFCASSERDLKETQYFGPGTRLLVL.

The chain uses TRBV28 and TRBJ2-1; 8 nucleotides agree with TRBD2. The CDR3 has 14 amino acids. Unmatched junction bases numbered 4, after V lost 7 bases and J lost 2 bases. From germline, CDR1 is MDHEN and CDR2 SYDVKM. CDR3 region: CASKPGGPYNEQFF. For the CDR3, the DNA is TGTGCCAGCAAACCGGGGGGGCCCTACAATGAGCAGTTCTTC.

This chain uses TRBV9 with TRBJ2-5, with 7 bases fitting TRBD1. The junction had 7 bases not matched to a gene; V was cut back by 4 bases and J by 4 bases. Germline V gives CDR1 SGDLS, CDR2 YYNGEE. The CDR3 spans 14 residues. The CDR3 protein is CASSRYRGGETQYF. The CDR3 bases are TGTGCCAGCAGCAGATACAGGGGCGGAGAGACCCAGTACTTC.

The V call is TRBV27, the J call TRBJ1-2; D gene unclear. The CDR3 consists of 13 residues. Germline V gene sequence: CDR1 MNHEY, CDR2 SMNVEV (reference sequence). V was pared by 2 bases and J by 2 bases, with 6 bases between. The CDR3 is CASSLARNYGYTF. The DNA of the CDR3 is TGTGCCAGCAGTTTAGCCAGGAACTATGGCTACACCTTC.

This clonotype has more than one count but fewer than ten. V and J are TRBV29-1 and TRBJ1-2, with D possibly being TRBD1 (5 bases). In germline, CDR1 is SQVTM, CDR2 ANQGSEA. V lost 6 bases, J lost 3 bases, and 14 bases lay in between. The CDR3 has 13 amino acids. The CDR3 here is CSVGDGRHYGYTF. DNA of the CDR3: TGCAGCGTAGGGGACGGGCGGCACTATGGCTACACCTTC.

The V and J genes are TRBV6-2 or TRBV6-3 and TRBJ2-7, with D perhaps matching TRBD2 (5 bases). The germline V and J ends were trimmed by 2 bases and 3 bases, with 17 bases remaining between them. This CDR3 has 16 amino acids. Germline CDR1 is MNHEY and CDR2 is SVGEGT. CDR3 nucleotide sequence: TGTGCCAGCAGTTACGGATCTCTCCGGAGGTTCTACGAGCAGTACGTC. Translating gives CASSYGSLRRFYEQYV.

The chain uses TRBV11-2 and TRBJ2-5; 9 bases match TRBD1. The V gene's germline CDR1 is SGHAT and CDR2 FQNNGV. Unmatched junction bases numbered 3, after V lost 1 base and J lost 6 bases. The CDR3 is 14 amino acids. In DNA, the CDR3 is TGTGCCAGCAGCTTAGTGACAGGGGGACAGACCCAGTACTTC. Protein product: CASSLVTGGQTQYF.

This chain uses TRBV4-2 with TRBJ2-5; TRBD2 aligns across 10 bases. The V and J ends lost 0 bases and 3 bases, in that order; junction bases with no gene match: 10. The CDR3 loop spans 18 amino acids. The germline CDR1 and CDR2 sequences are LGHNA and YNFKEQ. The CDR3 sequence: CASSQDFPGLAGEETQYF. The CDR3 bases are TGTGCCAGCAGCCAAGACTTCCCTGGGCTAGCGGGGGAAGAGACCCAGTACTTC.

The table lists this clonotype with many counts. The chain is built from TRBV5-1 and TRBJ1-5, with TRBD1 matching over 8 bases. Germline V lookup: CDR1 SGHRS, CDR2 YFSETQ. The ends lost 2 bases at V and 1 base at J; junction bases unmatched: 11. The CDR3 runs 18 residues. The CDR3 coding sequence is TGCGCCAGCAGCTTATACCCGCACGGACAGGGAAGCAATCAGCCCCAGCATTTT. Translating it yields CASSLYPHGQGSNQPQHF.